Below, 27 T cell receptor beta chains from the same sample are listed, as sequenced in a study of beta chain features in type 1 diabetes. All of the isolated RNA was reverse transcribed, so expressed TCRB transcripts were sequenced. Sequenced by immunoSEQ multiplex PCR; TCRdb stores in-frame clones only, minus some. The table includes roughly 150,000 clones, 9% to 10% detected once. Material for sequencing was central memory CD4+ T cells from blood. All receptors come from a woman between 18 and 29 years old in good health.

This clone was detected a few times. The chain's CDR3 is CASNRLTEAFF. CDR3 nucleotide sequence: TGTGCCAGCAATCGTCTCACTGAAGCTTTCTTT. The chain carries TRBV2 and TRBJ1-1; no firm D call. CDR3 size: 11 residues. Between the trimmed V and J ends, which lost 7 bases and 4 bases, there was a span of 7 bases. Per the germline V gene, CDR1 is SNHLY and CDR2 is FYNNEI. The full variable domain, completed using reference TRBV2 and TRBJ1-1, is EPEVTQTPSHQVTQMGQEVILRCVPISNHLYFYWYRQILGQKVEFLVSFYNNEISEKSEIFDDQFSVERPDGSNFTLKIRSTKLEDSAMYFCASNRLTEAFFGQGTRLTVV.

This clone was picked up one time. The chain joins TRBV19 to TRBJ1-5; weak D call: TRBD1 (6 bases). CDR1 LNHDA and CDR2 SQIVND come from the germline V gene (reference sequence). The CDR3 runs to 14 residues. The V and J ends lost 5 bases and 7 bases respectively, with 15 bases between them. The DNA for the CDR3 is TGTGCCAGTAGTTACTCCGGGACAAACCAGCCCCAGCATTTT. Amino acids: CASSYSGTNQPQHF.

Only a few counts were recorded for this clone. This rearrangement joins TRBV29-1 to TRBJ1-1; D unresolved. The CDR3 consists of 14 residues. The germline V gene has CDR1 SQVTM and CDR2 ANQGSEA. V lost 6 bases to trimming and J lost 2 bases, with 16 bases between them. The CDR3 spells CSVTLGQTNTEAFF. CDR3 nucleotide sequence: TGCAGCGTCACCCTGGGCCAGACCAACACTGAAGCTTTCTTT. Complete variable domain (other parts from reference TRBV29-1 and TRBJ1-1): SAVISQKPSRDICQRGTSLTIQCQVDSQVTMMFWYRQQPGQSLTLIATANQGSEATYESGFVIDKFPISRPNLTFSTLTVSNMSPEDSSIYLCSVTLGQTNTEAFFGQGTRLTVV.

The chain is built from TRBV7-2 and TRBJ2-4; a possible D gene is TRBD2 (6 bases). This CDR3 has 14 residues. The V end lost 5 bases, the J end lost 7 bases, and 15 bases lay between the germline ends. The V gene's germline CDR1 is SGHTA and CDR2 FQGNSA. The CDR3, as DNA: TGTGCCAGCAGCGTGGCAGGTGCGGGGAACATTCAGTACTTC. This encodes CASSVAGAGNIQYF.

This clone was found a few times. The chain joins TRBV2 to TRBJ1-1; D might be TRBD1 (6 bases). Germline V gives CDR1 SNHLY, CDR2 FYNNEI. Trimming removed 3 bases at V and 4 bases at J, with 9 bases between. The length of the CDR3 is 13 residues. The CDR3 loop reads CASSESGATEAFF. In nucleotides, the CDR3 is TGTGCCAGCAGTGAGTCAGGGGCCACTGAAGCTTTCTTT.

This clone was detected a few times. CDR3: CASSHGGTGVTDTQYF. The CDR3 bases are TGCGCCAGCAGCCATGGAGGGACAGGGGTCACAGATACGCAGTATTTT. This chain connects TRBV4-3 to TRBJ2-3, with 10 positions matching TRBD1. CDR3 length: 16 amino acids. V was pared by 3 bases and J by 2 bases, with 5 bases of the junction left unmatched. The germline V gene has CDR1 LGHNA and CDR2 YSLEER.

This clone came up a few times. The genes are TRBV2 and TRBJ2-7; 7 bases map to TRBD1. The CDR3 covers 14 residues. After removal of 3 bases from V and 5 bases from J, the junction contained 7 bases not matched to a gene. Germline V gives CDR1 SNHLY, CDR2 FYNNEI. The CDR3 reads CASSDSRGFNEQYF. CDR3 nucleotide sequence: TGTGCCAGCAGTGATTCCAGGGGGTTCAACGAGCAGTACTTC.

Details on this clone: Other DNA sequences in this specimen translate into the identical CDR3. The CDR3 bases are TGTGCCAGCAGTTTAAACACTGAAGCTTTCTTT. This codes for CASSLNTEAFF. J is TRBJ1-1 and V is TRBV25-1; D is unclear. CDR3 length equals 11 residues. Germline-derived CDR1 and CDR2 are MGHDK and SYGVNS. Trimming took off 5 bases at V and 2 bases at J, with 3 bases between the two ends.

The chain has TRBV2 and TRBJ2-3, with 9 nucleotides matching TRBD1. This CDR3 has 16 amino acids. J was trimmed by 3 bases and V by 4 bases; bases with no gene match: 8. The germline V gene has CDR1 SNHLY and CDR2 FYNNEI. The CDR3 reads CASSGDTGGRTDTQYF. The CDR3 nucleotides are TGTGCCAGCAGTGGTGATACAGGGGGCCGAACAGATACGCAGTATTTT.

This clone was observed a few times. The same CDR3 can be traced to other DNA sequences in this sample. The chain recombines TRBV5-1 with TRBJ1-4; 7 bases match TRBD1. V dropped 4 bases and J dropped 5; count of bases not matched to a gene: 5. The CDR3 runs 14 residues. In germline, CDR1 is SGHRS, CDR2 YFSETQ. In DNA, the CDR3 is TGCGCCAGCAGCCCAGGGGGTAGGAATGAAAAACTGTTTTTT. The encoded protein is CASSPGGRNEKLFF.

The chain uses TRBV7-9 and TRBJ2-7, with 8 bases identical to TRBD1. The ends lost 5 bases at V and 4 bases at J; junction bases unmatched: 10. The germline V gene has CDR1 SEHNR and CDR2 FQNEAQ (reference sequence). CDR3 length equals 15 residues. CDR3 bases: TGTGCCAGCAGCCAGACTCAGGGGGCGCAATACGAGCAGTACTTC. As protein: CASSQTQGAQYEQYF.

The chain recombines TRBV21-1 with TRBJ1-2. TRBV21-1 is a recognized pseudogene. The length of the CDR3 is 18 residues. In DNA, the CDR3 is TGTGCCAGCAGCAAAGAAGGGAGGGATGGTGTGGCTAGCTATGGCTACACCTTC. As protein: CASSKEGRDGVASYGYTF.

The table lists this clone with many counts. The chain uses TRBV15 and TRBJ2-3; the D gene is possibly TRBD2 (6 bases). The V end lost 9 bases, the J end lost 5 bases, and 15 bases lay between the germline ends. The CDR3 contains 13 residues. Germline CDR1 LNHNV, CDR2 YYDKDF (reference sequence). The chain's CDR3 is CATRRAGGDTQYF. CDR3 in DNA: TGTGCCACTAGGAGGGCCGGGGGAGATACGCAGTATTTT.

There are a few counts of this clone. The chain is built from TRBV4-3 and TRBJ2-1; 7 nucleotides agree with TRBD2. The germline gives CDR1 LGHNA, CDR2 YSLEER. The V and J ends lost 2 bases and 5 bases, in that order; junction bases with no gene match: 9. The CDR3 contains 16 residues. CDR3 in amino acids: CASSQFPAGNNNEQFF. The CDR3 coding sequence is TGCGCCAGCAGCCAATTCCCAGCGGGAAATAACAATGAGCAGTTCTTC.

The rearrangement links TRBV30 to TRBJ1-5; a weak D match, TRBD1 (5 bases). Germline V gives CDR1 GTSNPN, CDR2 SVGIG (reference sequence). The V and J ends lost 0 bases and 0 bases respectively, with 9 bases between them. The CDR3 covers 15 residues. CDR3 amino acids: CAWSVGRASNQPQHF. DNA for the CDR3: TGTGCCTGGAGTGTAGGCAGGGCTAGCAATCAGCCCCAGCATTTT.

This clone was picked up a small number of times. The gene calls are TRBV29-1 and TRBJ1-2; D is ambiguous. Between the trimmed V and J ends, which lost 2 bases and 8 bases, there was a span of 12 bases. In germline, CDR1 is SQVTM, CDR2 ANQGSEA. There are 12 residues in the CDR3. The CDR3: CSVELTPYGYTF. The CDR3 DNA is TGCAGCGTTGAACTCACTCCTTACGGCTACACCTTC. Looking up the rest from reference TRBV29-1 and TRBJ1-2 gives the full variable domain: SAVISQKPSRDICQRGTSLTIQCQVDSQVTMMFWYRQQPGQSLTLIATANQGSEATYESGFVIDKFPISRPNLTFSTLTVSNMSPEDSSIYLCSVELTPYGYTFGSGTRLTVV.

The rearrangement links TRBV7-2 to TRBJ2-7; possible D gene TRBD1, 5 bases. The V gene's germline CDR1 is SGHTA and CDR2 FQGNSA. With 5 bases removed from V and 5 bases from J, the gap between germline ends came to 13 bases. The CDR3 runs to 13 residues. In nucleotides, the CDR3 is TGTGCCAGCAGCCCCCGTTTAGGGGACGAGCAGTACTTC. Its translation: CASSPRLGDEQYF.

This clone was counted only a few times. J is TRBJ1-2 and V is TRBV5-4; 7 bases agree with TRBD1. Germline assignment: CDR1 SGHNT and CDR2 YYREEE (reference sequence). J gave up 1 base and V 3 bases, and 9 bases lay outside the gene matches. This CDR3 comprises 16 residues. The CDR3 DNA reads as TGTGCCAGCAGCTCCCCCCGACAGGGACTTAACTATGGCTACACCTTC. It encodes CASSSPRQGLNYGYTF.

This clone was seen a handful of times. V gene TRBV7-2 combines with J gene TRBJ2-1; maybe TRBD2 (6 bases). The CDR3 consists of 17 residues. The V gene lost 1 base and the J gene lost 9 bases, with 22 bases spanning the gap. Germline V gene lookup returns CDR1 SGHTA and CDR2 FQGNSA. CDR3 DNA sequence: TGTGCCAGCAGCTTAGGGGGTAATAGCGGCCTCGGGGGTGAGCAGTTCTTC. It encodes CASSLGGNSGLGGEQFF.

The chain couples TRBV6-5 to TRBJ2-6; D is possibly TRBD1 (6 bases). Germline lookup yields CDR1 MNHEY and CDR2 SVGAGI. CDR3 size: 15 residues. Trimming removed 6 bases at V and 2 bases at J, with 11 bases between. The CDR3 coding sequence is TGTGCCAGCAGAACAACAGGGACTGGGGCCAACGTCCTGACTTTC. This codes for CASRTTGTGANVLTF.

The V gene is TRBV9, the J gene TRBJ2-3; 8 bases are a match to TRBD2. V shed 6 bases and J 4 bases; nucleotides not matched to a gene: 7. Germline assignment: CDR1 SGDLS and CDR2 YYNGEE. This CDR3 spans 14 amino acids. CDR3 sequence: CASNNGGAADTQYF. CDR3 DNA sequence: TGTGCCAGCAACAACGGGGGGGCCGCAGATACGCAGTATTTT.

This clone was detected only a few times. This rearrangement joins TRBV30 to TRBJ1-2; TRBD1 matches at 8 bases. The CDR3 runs to 11 residues. The ends lost 5 bases at V and 4 bases at J; junction bases unmatched: 0. Germline V lookup: CDR1 GTSNPN, CDR2 SVGIG (reference sequence). CDR3 loop: CAWGQGYGYTF. The CDR3, as DNA: TGTGCCTGGGGACAGGGCTATGGCTACACCTTC.

This chain links TRBV18 with TRBJ1-2, with 7 bases that match TRBD1. J was trimmed by 8 bases and V by 3 bases; bases with no gene match: 9. Germline CDR1 reads KGHSH; CDR2 reads LQKENI. This CDR3 spans 14 amino acids. The CDR3 spells CASSPTTGRRGYTF. CDR3 DNA sequence: TGTGCCAGCTCACCTACGACAGGGCGGAGGGGCTACACCTTC.

This clone was seen repeatedly, ten times or more. The V gene is TRBV19, the J gene TRBJ2-5; TRBD1 agrees at 7 bases. The CDR3 extends over 16 amino acids. V was clipped by 6 bases and J by 5 bases; unmatched bases: 15. Per germline, CDR1 LNHDA and CDR2 SQIVND (reference sequence). The DNA for the CDR3 is TGTGCCAGTAGCGTACAGGGGTCCCTTTCGGCGGAGACCCAGTACTTC. It encodes CASSVQGSLSAETQYF.

The rearrangement joins TRBV2 to TRBJ2-3, with a possible D match to TRBD1 (6 bases). The CDR3 covers 12 residues. The germline V gene encodes CDR1 SNHLY and CDR2 FYNNEI. Trimming left V 6 bases short and J 4 bases short, with 8 bases between. CDR3 nucleotides: TGTGCCAGCAGACAGGGTTCAGATACGCAGTATTTT. It specifies CASRQGSDTQYF.

In this sample, this clone turned up a few times. V is TRBV5-1 and J is TRBJ2-1; no reliable D call. The CDR3 consists of 14 residues. In germline, CDR1 is SGHRS, CDR2 YFSETQ. Trimming cost V 7 bases and J 4 bases, with 15 bases left between them. In nucleotides, the CDR3 is TGCGCCAGCCGTGCAAACAGTTTATACAATGAGCAGTTCTTC. Protein product: CASRANSLYNEQFF. Complete variable domain (other parts from reference TRBV5-1 and TRBJ2-1): KAGVTQTPRYLIKTRGQQVTLSCSPISGHRSVSWYQQTPGQGLQFLFEYFSETQRNKGNFPGRFSGRQFSNSRSEMNVSTLELGDSALYLCASRANSLYNEQFFGPGTRLTVL.

This clone came up a few times. The CDR3: CASSVASGGETQYF. The CDR3 DNA sequence: TGTGCCAGCAGCGTAGCTAGCGGGGGGGAGACCCAGTACTTC. This chain joins TRBV9 and TRBJ2-5, with 11 bases aligning to TRBD2. Germline trimming cut 0 bases from V and 5 bases from J; bases unmatched to any gene: 0. Germline V lookup: CDR1 SGDLS, CDR2 YYNGEE. The CDR3 totals 14 residues.